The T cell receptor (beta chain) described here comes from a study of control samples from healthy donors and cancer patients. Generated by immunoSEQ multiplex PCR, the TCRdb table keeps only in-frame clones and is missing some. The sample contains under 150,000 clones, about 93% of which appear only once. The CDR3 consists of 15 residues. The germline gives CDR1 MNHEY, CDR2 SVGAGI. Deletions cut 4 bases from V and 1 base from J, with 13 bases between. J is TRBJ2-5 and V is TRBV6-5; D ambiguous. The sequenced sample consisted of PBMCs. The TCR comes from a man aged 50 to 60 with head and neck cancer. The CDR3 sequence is CASSLLIGPQETQYF. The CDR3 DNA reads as TGTGCCAGCAGTTTACTCATAGGGCCCCAAGAGACCCAGTACTTC.